The rows below give T cell receptor beta chains drawn from one sample of a study of OX40 agonist ivuxolimab in advanced cancers. Assay used: immunoSEQ multiplex PCR; TCRdb lists only in-frame clones, some missing. The sample includes 60,000 or so clones, 84% of them seen just once. The sample in question was CD4+ or CD8+ T cells sorted from blood, obtained in a trial of the OX40 agonist ivuxolimab. These TCRs come from an adult with an advanced solid tumor such as melanoma, head and neck, liver or kidney cancer. Both conserved end residues are part of each CDR3. D genes are given only for firm matches. Some rows have no size entry. The others give once, few or many, or a class for an expanded clone.

V gene	J gene	clone size	D gene	CDR3 DNA	CDR3 protein
TRBV18	TRBJ1-3	NA	NA	TGTGCCAGCTCAGCCTCCGGGACAAAAGGAAACACCATATATTTT	CASSASGTKGNTIYF
TRBV2	TRBJ2-3	NA	NA	TGTGCCAGCAGTGAAGAGGGGGGGGGCACAGATACGCAGTATTTT	CASSEEGGGTDTQYF
TRBV19	TRBJ1-1	NA	NA	TGTGCCAGTAGTATACAGGGCAGCAACACTGAAGCTTTCTTT	CASSIQGSNTEAFF
TRBV4-3	TRBJ1-2	NA	NA	TGCGCCAGCAGCCGGATCCTACCCCCCCTCGGGGGGGGGCAGAACTATGGCTACACCTTC	CASSRILPPLGGGQNYGYTF
TRBV6-6	TRBJ1-6	few	NA	TGTGCCAGCAGTTACTCGAGTTCACCCCTCCACTTT	CASSYSSSPLHF
TRBV7-9	TRBJ1-5	few	NA	TGTGCCAGCAGCTTAGAGGGTGCTCAGCCCCAGCATTTT	CASSLEGAQPQHF
TRBV5-6	TRBJ1-3	NA	NA	TGTGCCAGCAGCACCATCAGGGGCCCCATTGGAAACACCATATATTTT	CASSTIRGPIGNTIYF
TRBV30	TRBJ2-1	NA	TRBD1	TGTGCCTGGAGTTTAGGGGGCAGCCTCTCGATCTTC	CAWSLGGSLSIF
TRBV18	TRBJ1-4	NA	NA	TGTGCCAGCTCCTCCCGTCCCCCCGGGCAGGAAAAACTGCTTTTT	CASSSRPPGQEKLLF
TRBV7-9	TRBJ2-4	NA	NA	TGTGCCAGCAGCTTCTCGACACCCCCAAACATTCAGTACTTC	CASSFSTPPNIQYF
TRBV7-5	TRBJ1-2	NA	NA	TGCGCCAGAAGCGGGACACGGACCTATGGCTACACCTTC	CARSGTRTYGYTF
TRBV30	TRBJ2-7	once	TRBD2	TGTGCCCGAGCAGGGACTAATTACGAGCAGTACTTC	CARAGTNYEQYF
TRBV12-5	TRBJ2-5	NA	NA	TGTGCTAGTGGTTTGGGGTACAGGGAGTACCAAGAGACCCAGTACTTC	CASGLGYREYQETQYF
TRBV7-8	TRBJ2-7	few	NA	TGTGCCAGCAGCTTACAGGGATCAAGGCCCTACGAGCAGTACTTC	CASSLQGSRPYEQYF
TRBV27	TRBJ2-7	NA	NA	TGTGCCAGCAGTTCGCAGGCTGGCTCCTACGAGCAGTACTTC	CASSSQAGSYEQYF
TRBV4-3	TRBJ1-1	NA	NA	TGCGCCAGCAGCCAACTCTGGAACACTGAAGCTTTCTTT	CASSQLWNTEAFF
TRBV5-6	TRBJ2-7	NA	TRBD2	TGTGCCAGCAGCCTTCCCATTGCGGGAGATTACGAGCAGTACTTC	CASSLPIAGDYEQYF
TRBV5-1	TRBJ1-4	NA	NA	TGCGCCAGCAGCTTGTGGGGCGGCCAGGGAGAAAGATGGGCCTATAATGAAAAACTGTTTTTT	CASSLWGGQGERWAYNEKLFF
TRBV25-1	TRBJ2-1	NA	TRBD2	TGTGCCAGCAGTCTCCTAGCGGGGGGCGTCAGCTCCTACAATGAGCAGTTCTTC	CASSLLAGGVSSYNEQFF
TRBV10-1	TRBJ1-3	NA	NA	TGCGCCAGCAGTGAATTTTCTGGAAACACCATATATTTT	CASSEFSGNTIYF
TRBV4-1	TRBJ2-1	NA	NA	TGCGCCAGCAGCCAAACTAGCATCCTCGGTGGTAATGAGCAGTTCTTC	CASSQTSILGGNEQFF
TRBV7-8	TRBJ2-1	NA	NA	TGTGCCAGCAGTCGCGTTGGGGGTCCACTCTCCTACAATGAGCAGTTCTTC	CASSRVGGPLSYNEQFF
TRBV19	TRBJ1-5	NA	TRBD1	TGTGCCAGTAGTATCCACAGGGGACCGAGTCAGCCCCAGCATTTT	CASSIHRGPSQPQHF
TRBV5-4	TRBJ1-1	NA	NA	TGTGCCAGCAGCTTGGGCGGCACCCTGAACACTGAAGCTTTCTTT	CASSLGGTLNTEAFF
TRBV15	TRBJ2-5	NA	NA	TGTGCCACCAGCAGTACCCCGGGAGAACAAGAGACCCAGTACTTC	CATSSTPGEQETQYF
TRBV12-1	TRBJ1-2	few	NA	TGTGCCAGCAGCCGGAGACAGGTTGAATGTAAGAACTATGGCTACACCTTC	CASSRRQVECKNYGYTF
TRBV6-1	TRBJ2-3	NA	NA	TGTGCCAGCAGTGATACGGTAAACACAGATACGCAGTATTTT	CASSDTVNTDTQYF
TRBV6-6	TRBJ1-2	NA	NA	TGTGCCAGCAGTTACGGTGAAGCCCTTAACTATGGCTACACCTTC	CASSYGEALNYGYTF
TRBV30	TRBJ1-3	few	NA	TGTGCCTGGTTACCTGGAAACACCATATATTTT	CAWLPGNTIYF
TRBV4-1	TRBJ2-7	NA	TRBD2	TGCGCCAGCAGCCAATTCGGTCTAGCGGGGTACGAGCAGTACTTC	CASSQFGLAGYEQYF
TRBV5-1	TRBJ2-3	NA	TRBD2	TGCGCCAGCAGCTTGGTGATAGCGGGAGGGTCGGGAGATACGCAGTATTTT	CASSLVIAGGSGDTQYF
TRBV5-4	TRBJ1-2	few	TRBD1	TGTGCCAGCATACTTTCCGGGACAGGGAAGGGCTACACCTTC	CASILSGTGKGYTF
TRBV9	TRBJ1-1	once	NA	TGTGCCAGCAGCGCGGGGACGAGAACTGAAGCTTTCTTT	CASSAGTRTEAFF
TRBV6-6	TRBJ1-6	NA	NA	TGTGCCAGCAGTTACTTTGCTCAAGAGGATGATTCACCCCTCCACTTT	CASSYFAQEDDSPLHF
TRBV9	TRBJ2-1	NA	TRBD2	TGTGCCAGCAGCGTGCTGGGGAGCGGGGGGGCCTACAATGAGCAGTTCTTC	CASSVLGSGGAYNEQFF
TRBV18	TRBJ2-2	NA	TRBD1	TGTGCCAGCTCACGATTCCAGGGGGACACCGGGGAGCTGTTTTTT	CASSRFQGDTGELFF
TRBV5-6	TRBJ2-1	NA	TRBD2	TGTGCCAGCAGGTCCGGGGGGTTCTCCTACAATGAGCAGTTCTTC	CASRSGGFSYNEQFF
TRBV6-1	TRBJ1-4	NA	NA	TGTGCCAGCAGAGAGGCCGGGACAAGGCCAAAACTGTTTTTT	CASREAGTRPKLFF
TRBV9	TRBJ1-1	NA	NA	TGTGCCAGCAGCGTCGGGGAAGTGGGTGAAGCTTTCTTT	CASSVGEVGEAFF
TRBV6-1	TRBJ1-5	NA	NA	TGTGCCAGCAGGGACAGCTATAGCAATCAGCCCCAGCATTTT	CASRDSYSNQPQHF
TRBV11-2	TRBJ1-2	NA	NA	TGTGCCAGCAGCTTAAATCGGGGAAACTATGGCTACACCTTC	CASSLNRGNYGYTF
TRBV2	TRBJ2-1	NA	NA	TGTGCCAGCAGTAGGTATGGCATAGAGCAGTTCTTC	CASSRYGIEQFF
TRBV25-1	TRBJ1-4	NA	NA	TGTGCCAGCGGAGAATTTGCAACTAATGAAAAACTGTTTTTT	CASGEFATNEKLFF
TRBV18	TRBJ2-5	NA	NA	TGTGCCAGCTCACAGGAAAGAGGGGCAGGGCAAGAGACCCAGTACTTC	CASSQERGAGQETQYF
TRBV4-3	TRBJ2-4	NA	TRBD2	TGCGCCAGCAGCCAAGAATATAGCGGGGGGGCCGAGGCCAAAAACATTCAGTACTTC	CASSQEYSGGAEAKNIQYF
TRBV6-1	TRBJ2-1	NA	NA	TGTGCCAGCAGTGATGGCAGGTGGGGAAATGAGCAGTTCTTC	CASSDGRWGNEQFF
TRBV2	TRBJ2-5	NA	NA	TGTGCCAGCATTTATCAAGAGACCCAGTACTTC	CASIYQETQYF
TRBV11-2	TRBJ2-1	NA	TRBD2	TGTGCCAGCAGCCCCCCGGGGGGACGGAATGAGCAGTTCTTC	CASSPPGGRNEQFF
TRBV5-6	TRBJ2-7	NA	TRBD2	TGTGCCAGCAGCCTAGCGGGCGGTGTTACCTACGAGCAGTACTTC	CASSLAGGVTYEQYF
TRBV7-2	TRBJ2-7	NA	NA	TGTGCCAGCAGCTTCGGTACAGTACGCGAGCAGTACTTC	CASSFGTVREQYF
TRBV27	TRBJ2-1	NA	NA	TGTGCCAGCAGATTATACAATGAGCAGTTCTTC	CASRLYNEQFF
TRBV9	TRBJ1-1	NA	NA	TGTGCCAGCAGCGTAGAAAAGGGCATGAACACTGAAGCTTTCTTT	CASSVEKGMNTEAFF
TRBV5-8	TRBJ1-3	NA	NA	TGTGCCAGCAGCCTACTGACACTAAGCTCTGGAAACACCATATATTTT	CASSLLTLSSGNTIYF
TRBV11-2	TRBJ2-2	once	TRBD2	TGTGCCAGCAGCTCGACAAGACTAGCGGCCTCGAACACCGGGGAGCTGTTTTTT	CASSSTRLAASNTGELFF
TRBV29-1	TRBJ2-7	NA	NA	TGCAGTGGCGGTGGGGGGACGGCGTCCTACGAGCAGTACTTC	CSGGGGTASYEQYF
TRBV30	TRBJ2-7	NA	NA	TGTGCCTGGAGCGCTGAATGGGTGGGGCTAGGGGACGAGCAGTACTTC	CAWSAEWVGLGDEQYF
TRBV4-2	TRBJ2-1	NA	TRBD2	TGTGCCAGCAGCCAAGATCAAGCGGGGGTTATGTACAATGAGCAGTTCTTC	CASSQDQAGVMYNEQFF
TRBV7-2	TRBJ1-1	NA	NA	TGTGCCAGCAGCTTAGCCTCAGGGAACACTGAAGCTTTCTTT	CASSLASGNTEAFF
TRBV5-1	TRBJ1-3	NA	NA	TGCGCCAGCAGCTTGGAAGGAGGGACTGGAAACACCATATATTTT	CASSLEGGTGNTIYF
TRBV19	TRBJ1-1	NA	NA	TGTGCCAGTACCGACAGGAACTCTGAAGCTTTCTTT	CASTDRNSEAFF